The entry that follows covers one T cell receptor (beta chain) sequence. Its antigen is unidentified. This entry is derived from a study of CD8 T cells in ankylosing spondylitis. Study-wide findings and caveats: Previous work reported some of these motif variants in the synovial fluid and blood of reactive arthritis. Disease-associated clonotypes exhibited CD8+ identity and were relatively infrequent in peripheral blood. Matched ankylosing spondylitis synovial fluid reportedly contained a significantly enriched population of disease-linked clones. Ankylosing spondylitis blood seemed to carry a telltale TCR beta motif made of eight or nine highly homologous variants.

CDR1 is DFQATT and CDR2 is SNEGSKA in the germline V gene (reference sequence). Trimming removed 0 bases at V and 3 bases at J, with 14 bases between. This CDR3 spans 15 amino acids. Making the TCR beta libraries involved quantitative 5'-RACE with molecular barcodes. TCRdb reanalysed the 5' RACE reads using MiXCR and keeps one entry per CDR3 protein. The sample contains around 490,000 distinct CDR3 sequences, about 5.2% of which appear only once. This clonotype originated in a male donor with ankylosing spondylitis. The rearrangement links TRBV20-1 to TRBJ1-2; a weak D match, TRBD1 (6 bases). The sequencing input was blood, either unsorted or a sorted T cell fraction (not recorded which). CDR3 DNA sequence: TGCAGTGCTAGAGATCTTTACAGGGTGGACTATGGCTACACCTTC. It is translated as CSARDLYRVDYGYTF.